This T cell receptor (beta chain) was sequenced for a study of CD8+ T cells in alopecia areata. Punch biopsies of lesional scalp, plus peripheral blood, were taken from alopecia areata patients. Reverse transcribed after extraction, RNA yielded cDNA as the sequencing template. Sequencing used immunoSEQ multiplex PCR; TCRdb keeps in-frame clones, though not all of them. The sample has about 130,000 clones, around 49% seen once. Germline V lookup: CDR1 ENHRY, CDR2 SYGVKD. The CDR3 has 15 residues. The V end lost 10 bases, the J end lost 0 bases, and 16 bases lay between the germline ends. This clone occurred a few times.

The sequenced sample was CD8+ T cells sorted from blood, obtained at week 0. This sequence originates from a human donor with alopecia areata. The chain has TRBV10-3 and TRBJ2-4; D unresolved. The CDR3 DNA reads TGTGCCACCAGACCGTACATGCTAGCCAAAAACATTCAGTACTTC. Translated: CATRPYMLAKNIQYF.